This T cell receptor beta chain stems from a study of T cell responses to AZD1222 COVID-19 vaccine. Study background: The analysis combined second doses at about 4 or about 12 weeks.

From germline, CDR1 is ENHRY and CDR2 SYGVKD. V was trimmed by 2 bases and J by 3 bases, leaving 8 bases between them. The CDR3 consists of 14 residues. The assay was immunoSEQ multiplex PCR, and TCRdb's table has in-frame clones only and misses some. In the table there are approximately 94,000 clones, 92% of which are singletons. Sequences were derived from peripheral blood, sampled on day 0 of AZD1222 vaccination. This sequence originates from an adult in good health. The rearrangement uses TRBV10-3 and TRBJ2-1; D is uncertain. As DNA, the CDR3 is TGTGCCATCAGTGAGATGCGGAGCTACAATGAGCAGTTCTTC. It translates to CAISEMRSYNEQFF.